This T cell receptor (beta chain) was recorded in a study of blood T cells in healthy people across ages. Sample donors were healthy Caucasian individuals that came from Russia, aged roughly 6 to 100. A second roughly 6 to 11 cycle PCR used barcoded and J-beta primers. TCRdb re-called the 5' RACE reads with MiXCR, one entry per CDR3 protein. The profile shows 800,000 to 950,000 distinct CDR3 sequences, approximately 32% of them singletons. This CDR3 region has 15 residues. CDR1 LNHNV and CDR2 YYDKDF come from the germline V gene (reference sequence). V was pared by 5 bases and J by 4 bases, with 5 bases of the junction left unmatched. These data were also reused for a study on T cells of mothers and their children.

The sequenced sample consisted of blood. The chain recombines TRBV15 with TRBJ1-4, with TRBD1 matching 9 bases. This receptor was identified in a woman aged 40-49 years in good health. The CDR3 sequence is CATSWGTGSNEKLFF. DNA for the CDR3: TGTGCCACCAGCTGGGGGACAGGGAGTAATGAAAAACTGTTTTTT.